This T cell receptor beta chain is from a study of blood T cell repertoires in COVID-19. Turning to the study itself: Material from acute and convalescent COVID-19 was sourced from the United States, Italy and Spain. PBMCs, B-cell-depleted T cells, or T cells provided the cDNA or gDNA that made up the material.

Per the study methods: The authors estimated nucleated cell counts from reference gene primer amplification. TCRdb's copy holds only in-frame clones and misses some; the assay was immunoSEQ multiplex PCR. The V and J calls and clone size were taken over from that table, and D and trimming were inferred from the DNA. The table includes 350,000 to 450,000 clones, around 85% detected once. The CDR3 length is 12 residues. The receptor's source is a woman aged 18-30 years with acute or convalescent COVID-19. Sequencing was performed on peripheral blood. V gene TRBV21-1 combines with J gene TRBJ1-1. TRBV21-1 is shown as a pseudogene. CDR3 DNA sequence: TGTGCCAGCAGCAAAGGGGAGGTCCTGGCTTTCTTT. As protein: CASSKGEVLAFF.